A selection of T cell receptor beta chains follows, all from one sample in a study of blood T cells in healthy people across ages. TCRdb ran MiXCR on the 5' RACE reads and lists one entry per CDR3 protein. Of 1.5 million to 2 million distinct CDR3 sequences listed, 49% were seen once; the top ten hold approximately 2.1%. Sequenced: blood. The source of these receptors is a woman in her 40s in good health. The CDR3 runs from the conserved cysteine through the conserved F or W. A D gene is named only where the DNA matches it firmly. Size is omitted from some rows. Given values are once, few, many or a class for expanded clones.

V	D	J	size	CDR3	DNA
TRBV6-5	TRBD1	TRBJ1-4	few	CATRGTGNGEKLFF	TGTGCCACAAGGGGGACAGGGAATGGGGAAAAACTGTTTTTT
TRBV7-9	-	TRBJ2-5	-	CASSFSQPLETQYF	TGTGCCAGCAGCTTCTCCCAGCCCCTAGAGACCCAGTACTTC
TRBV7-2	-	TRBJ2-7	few	CASSLAGPSIYEQYF	TGTGCCAGCAGCTTAGCGGGACCTTCAATTTACGAGCAGTACTTC
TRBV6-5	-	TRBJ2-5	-	CASSYGEGFQETQYF	TGTGCCAGCAGTTACGGAGAAGGATTCCAAGAGACCCAGTACTTC
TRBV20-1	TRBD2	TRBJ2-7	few	CSARDLGGSAREQYF	TGCAGTGCTAGAGATTTGGGGGGGTCGGCTCGGGAGCAGTACTTC
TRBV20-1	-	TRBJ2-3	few	CSAGNTDTQYF	TGCAGTGCTGGAAACACAGATACGCAGTATTTT
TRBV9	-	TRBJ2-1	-	CASSVQGGLEVEQQFF	TGTGCCAGCAGCGTCCAGGGGGGACTAGAGGTCGAACAGCAGTTCTTC
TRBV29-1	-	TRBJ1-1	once	CSPDSGAEAFF	TGCAGCCCTGACAGCGGAGCTGAAGCTTTCTTT
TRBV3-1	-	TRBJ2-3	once	CASSQGLAGTRITDTQYF	TGTGCCAGCAGCCAAGGGTTGGCGGGGACCCGAATCACAGATACGCAGTATTTT
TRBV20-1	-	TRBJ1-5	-	CSARGGREGNQPQHF	TGCAGTGCTAGAGGGGGCAGGGAGGGGAATCAGCCCCAGCATTTT
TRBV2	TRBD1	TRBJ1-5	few	CASTAGTGGQPQHF	TGTGCCAGCACCGCCGGGACAGGGGGACAGCCCCAGCATTTT
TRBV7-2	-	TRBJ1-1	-	CASSRAGNTEAFF	TGTGCCAGCAGCCGGGCAGGGAACACTGAAGCTTTCTTT
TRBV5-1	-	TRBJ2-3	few	CASSFRDRILDTQYF	TGCGCCAGCAGCTTTCGGGACCGGATCCTCGATACGCAGTATTTT
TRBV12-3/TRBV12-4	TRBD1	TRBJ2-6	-	CASRGQRSGANVLTF	TGTGCCAGCAGGGGACAGAGATCTGGGGCCAACGTCCTGACTTTC
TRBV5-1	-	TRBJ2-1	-	CASSLASESETQFF	TGCGCCAGCAGCTTGGCGAGCGAGTCGGAGACCCAGTTCTTC
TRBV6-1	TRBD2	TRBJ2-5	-	CASSSAGGIRETQYF	TGTGCCAGCAGCTCGGCGGGGGGGATCAGAGAGACCCAGTACTTC
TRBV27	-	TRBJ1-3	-	CASSDGFSGNTIYF	TGTGCCAGCAGCGACGGATTCTCTGGAAACACCATATATTTT
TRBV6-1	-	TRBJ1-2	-	CASSWDGLNYGYTF	TGTGCCAGCAGCTGGGACGGACTGAACTATGGCTACACCTTC
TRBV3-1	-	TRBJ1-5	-	CASSQFGRQPQHF	TGTGCCAGCAGCCAATTCGGGAGGCAGCCCCAGCATTTT
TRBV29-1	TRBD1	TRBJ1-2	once	CSVELTGGADYGYTF	TGCAGCGTCGAGCTAACAGGGGGCGCTGACTATGGCTACACCTTC
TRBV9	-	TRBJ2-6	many	CASSVSGANVLTF	TGTGCCAGCAGTGTCTCTGGGGCCAACGTCCTGACTTTC
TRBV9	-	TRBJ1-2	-	CASSVDGMGYGYTF	TGTGCCAGCAGCGTAGATGGGATGGGCTATGGCTACACCTTC
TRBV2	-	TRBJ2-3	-	CASGYQGTVTDTQYF	TGTGCCAGCGGCTACCAGGGGACCGTCACAGATACGCAGTATTTT
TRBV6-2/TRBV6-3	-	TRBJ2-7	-	CASSYDRRSYEQYF	TGTGCCAGCAGTTACGACAGGCGCTCCTACGAGCAGTACTTC
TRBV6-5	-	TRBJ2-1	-	CASSYSTPGAGYEQFF	TGTGCCAGCAGTTACAGTACCCCGGGGGCTGGGTATGAGCAGTTCTTC
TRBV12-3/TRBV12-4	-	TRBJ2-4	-	CASSPVHRGDIQYF	TGTGCCAGCAGTCCGGTCCACCGAGGGGACATTCAGTACTTC
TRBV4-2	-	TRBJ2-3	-	CAGSQDYLEGRSTDTQYF	TGTGCCGGCAGCCAAGATTACCTTGAGGGAAGAAGCACAGATACGCAGTATTTT
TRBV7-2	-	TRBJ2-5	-	CASSTQDYRETQYF	TGTGCCAGCAGCACCCAAGACTACAGAGAGACCCAGTACTTC
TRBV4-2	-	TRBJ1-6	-	CASSQGRLVGSPLHF	TGTGCCAGCAGCCAGGGGCGACTGGTGGGTTCACCCCTCCACTTT
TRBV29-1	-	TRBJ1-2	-	CSVVGAGSYGYTF	TGCAGCGTTGTGGGGGCAGGTTCCTATGGCTACACCTTC
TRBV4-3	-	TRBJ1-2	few	CASSQEVGYGYTF	TGCGCCAGCAGCCAAGAAGTGGGCTATGGCTACACCTTC
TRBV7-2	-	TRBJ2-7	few	CASSLGLKYEQYF	TGTGCCAGCAGCTTAGGGCTGAAATACGAGCAGTACTTC
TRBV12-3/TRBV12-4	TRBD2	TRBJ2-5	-	CASSPGLGGEETQYF	TGTGCCAGCAGCCCCGGCCTTGGGGGGGAAGAGACCCAGTACTTC
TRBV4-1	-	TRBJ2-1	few	CASSQVTNNEQFF	TGCGCCAGCAGCCAAGTGACAAACAATGAGCAGTTCTTC
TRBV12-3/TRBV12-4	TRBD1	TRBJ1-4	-	CASRRRQGAAEKLFF	TGTGCCAGCAGACGGCGACAGGGGGCGGCTGAAAAACTGTTTTTT
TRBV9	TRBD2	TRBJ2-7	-	CASSGGLAGGDEQYF	TGTGCCAGCAGCGGAGGACTAGCGGGGGGAGATGAGCAGTACTTC
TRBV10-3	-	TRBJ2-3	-	CAISESSRDTDTQYF	TGTGCCATCAGTGAGTCAAGTAGGGACACAGATACGCAGTATTTT
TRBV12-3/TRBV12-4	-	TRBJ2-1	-	CASTYRPGNEQFF	TGTGCCAGCACCTACCGTCCGGGGAATGAGCAGTTCTTC
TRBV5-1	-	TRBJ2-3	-	CASSTRDGRTDTQYF	TGCGCCAGCAGCACTAGGGACGGACGCACAGATACGCAGTATTTT
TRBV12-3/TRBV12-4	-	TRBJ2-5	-	CASRGGPGRETQYF	TGTGCCAGCAGAGGGGGTCCGGGCAGGGAGACCCAGTACTTC
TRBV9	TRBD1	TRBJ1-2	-	CASSVAWGQGTYGYTF	TGTGCCAGCAGCGTAGCGTGGGGACAGGGAACCTATGGCTACACCTTC
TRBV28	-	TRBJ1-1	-	CASRTHTPAFF	TGTGCCAGCAGAACTCACACACCAGCTTTCTTT
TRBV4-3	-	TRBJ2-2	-	CASSQDPGSPPTGELFF	TGCGCCAGCAGCCAAGATCCCGGTAGTCCTCCCACCGGGGAGCTGTTTTTT
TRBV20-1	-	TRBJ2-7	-	CSVHSPSAFYEQYF	TGCAGTGTTCATAGCCCTAGCGCTTTTTACGAGCAGTACTTC
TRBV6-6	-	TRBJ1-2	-	CASRLFKAGGGYTF	TGTGCCAGCAGGCTTTTCAAGGCAGGCGGTGGCTACACCTTC
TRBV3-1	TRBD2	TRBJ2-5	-	CASSQPPTSGRETQYF	TGTGCCAGCAGCCAGCCCCCGACTAGCGGGAGGGAGACCCAGTACTTC
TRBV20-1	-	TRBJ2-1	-	CSARETPVSYNEQFF	TGCAGTGCTAGAGAGACGCCTGTCTCCTACAATGAGCAGTTCTTC
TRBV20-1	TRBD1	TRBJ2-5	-	CSAPQGTLTQYF	TGCAGTGCCCCACAGGGGACCCTGACCCAGTACTTC
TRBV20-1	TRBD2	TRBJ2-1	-	CSANPHGGLAGEDNEQFF	TGCAGTGCCAACCCTCATGGGGGACTAGCGGGGGAGGACAATGAGCAGTTCTTC
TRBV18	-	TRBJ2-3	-	CASSPGRGTALDTQYF	TGTGCCAGCTCACCGGGCAGAGGGACGGCCTTAGATACGCAGTATTTT
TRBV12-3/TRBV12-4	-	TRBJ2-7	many	CASRRIQGYEQYF	TGTGCCAGCAGACGAATACAGGGTTACGAGCAGTACTTC
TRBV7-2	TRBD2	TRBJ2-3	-	CASSALAGGFGDTQYF	TGTGCCAGCAGCGCCTTAGCGGGGGGTTTTGGAGATACGCAGTATTTT
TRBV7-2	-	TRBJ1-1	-	CASSLVVLGWNTEAFF	TGCGCCAGCAGCTTAGTTGTTCTGGGATGGAACACTGAAGCTTTCTTT
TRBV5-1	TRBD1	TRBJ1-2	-	CASSLGSTGGRNYGYTF	TGCGCCAGCAGCTTGGGGAGTACAGGGGGCAGGAACTATGGCTACACCTTC
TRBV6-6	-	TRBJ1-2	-	CASSVRDRLGYTF	TGTGCCAGCAGTGTCCGGGACCGACTTGGCTACACCTTC